The clone carrying this T cell receptor (beta chain) was counted a few times. This sample was included in a study of blood T cell repertoires in COVID-19. The method was immunoSEQ multiplex PCR; TCRdb's version includes in-frame clones alone and lacks a portion of them. The sample lists 470,000 or so clones; nearly 90% were seen once. V lost 3 bases and J lost 7, with 9 bases in between. The CDR3 is 12 residues long. The sample taken for sequencing was PBMCs or T cells enriched from blood (not recorded which). The chain couples TRBV12-3 or TRBV12-4 to TRBJ1-1; D gene unclear. This clonotype was obtained from a young woman with acute COVID-19. The CDR3 DNA sequence: TGTGCCAGCAGTTTTGGGCGTCTTGAAGCTTTCTTT. It yields the protein CASSFGRLEAFF.